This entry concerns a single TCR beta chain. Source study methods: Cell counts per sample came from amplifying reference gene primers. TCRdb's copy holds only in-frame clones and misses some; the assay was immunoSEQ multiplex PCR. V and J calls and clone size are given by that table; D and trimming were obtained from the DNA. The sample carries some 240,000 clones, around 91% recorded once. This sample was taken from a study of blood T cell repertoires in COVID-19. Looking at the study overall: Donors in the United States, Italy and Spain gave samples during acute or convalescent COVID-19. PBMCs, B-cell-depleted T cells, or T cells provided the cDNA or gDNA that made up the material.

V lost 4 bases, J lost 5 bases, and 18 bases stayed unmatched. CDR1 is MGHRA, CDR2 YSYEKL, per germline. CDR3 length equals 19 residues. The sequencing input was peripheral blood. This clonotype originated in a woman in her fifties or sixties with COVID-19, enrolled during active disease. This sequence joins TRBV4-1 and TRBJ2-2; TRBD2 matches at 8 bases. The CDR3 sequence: CASSPLTNRGGGRTGELFF. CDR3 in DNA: TGCGCCAGCAGCCCCCTGACGAATCGGGGCGGGGGGAGAACCGGGGAGCTGTTTTTT.